Presented here are 10 T cell receptor beta chains from one specimen sequenced in a study of blood T cell repertoires in COVID-19. Here immunoSEQ multiplex PCR was the method, and the copy in TCRdb shows in-frame clones only, minus some. This table holds about 140,000 clones, roughly 80% found once. The sample was peripheral blood. These receptors originate from a woman older than 75 with acute or convalescent COVID-19.

The chain has TRBV5-1 and TRBJ2-2; 8 positions agree with TRBD1. In germline, CDR1 is SGHRS, CDR2 YFSETQ. This CDR3 comprises 14 residues. Unmatched junction bases numbered 8, after V lost 2 bases and J lost 11 bases. DNA for the CDR3: TGCGCCAGCAGCTTTACGGCAGGGGGCCGAGAGCTGTTTTTT. Its protein is CASSFTAGGRELFF.

This rearrangement joins TRBV6-5 to TRBJ2-7; D ambiguous. The germline V gene has CDR1 MNHEY and CDR2 SVGAGI. CDR3 size: 12 residues. The V and J ends lost 4 bases and 4 bases respectively, with 8 bases between them. CDR3 loop: CASSSSRYEQYF. The CDR3, as DNA: TGTGCCAGCAGTTCCTCCCGGTACGAGCAGTACTTC.

This sequence joins TRBV1 and TRBJ2-5; TRBD2 reflects the table's D call only, with no check against the DNA. TRBV1 is noted as a pseudogene. The length of the CDR3 is 14 residues. CDR3 loop: CTSSQDLAQETQYF. Here the CDR3 DNA reads TGCACCAGCAGCCAAGACCTAGCCCAAGAGACCCAGTACTTC.

This sequence joins TRBV4-1 and TRBJ1-5; D remains ambiguous. Germline V gives CDR1 MGHRA, CDR2 YSYEKL. Trimming left V 2 bases short and J 0 bases short, with 11 bases between. The CDR3 is made up of 16 amino acids. The CDR3 DNA reads as TGCGCCAGCAGCCAATACATTCTTAATAGCAATCAGCCCCAGCATTTT. Amino acids: CASSQYILNSNQPQHF.

This chain joins TRBV5-3 and TRBJ2-7, with TRBD2 identical over 12 bases. TRBV5-3 is recorded as an ORF, its role being uncertain. The V segment lost 4 bases and the J segment 5 bases; nucleotides outside the gene matches: 19. The CDR3 covers 19 residues. Here the CDR3 DNA reads TGTGCCAGAAGCCCAACGCCTCGACTAGCGGGAGTGGTCGGTGACGAGCAGTACTTC. Its translation is CARSPTPRLAGVVGDEQYF.

This chain connects TRBV19 to TRBJ1-1; 7 nucleotides line up with TRBD1. With 1 base clipped from V and 6 bases from J, the junction kept 2 bases outside the gene matches. The germline V gene has CDR1 LNHDA and CDR2 SQIVND (reference sequence). The CDR3 consists of 13 residues. The CDR3 region has the DNA TGTGCCAGTAGTATAGTACAGGGGTCTGAAGCTTTCTTT. Amino acid sequence: CASSIVQGSEAFF.

V and J are TRBV5-1 and TRBJ2-1; D is possibly TRBD2 (7 bases). Germline CDR1 and CDR2: SGHRS and YFSETQ. CDR3 size: 14 residues. The V end was cut by 2 bases, the J end by 7 bases, with 13 bases between. The CDR3 coding sequence is TGCGCCAGCAGCTTTTTCCGGGGGGCAAATGAGCAGTTCTTC. Encoded protein: CASSFFRGANEQFF. Combining the CDR3 with reference TRBV5-1 and TRBJ2-1 gives the whole variable domain KAGVTQTPRYLIKTRGQQVTLSCSPISGHRSVSWYQQTPGQGLQFLFEYFSETQRNKGNFPGRFSGRQFSNSRSEMNVSTLELGDSALYLCASSFFRGANEQFFGPGTRLTVL.

This chain connects TRBV4-1 to TRBJ1-2; 11 bases align to TRBD1. The CDR3 covers 14 residues. Losses at the gene ends were 8 bases for V and 6 bases for J; bases not matched to a gene: 8. Per the germline V gene, CDR1 is MGHRA and CDR2 is YSYEKL. This chain's CDR3 is CASGRTGGADGYTF. Here the CDR3 DNA reads TGCGCCAGCGGCCGGACAGGGGGCGCGGATGGCTACACCTTC.

The chain carries TRBV7-3 and TRBJ2-1; D is perhaps TRBD1 (5 bases). V lost 1 base, J lost 4 bases, and 8 bases lay in between. Germline values: CDR1 SGHTA, CDR2 FQGTGA. This CDR3 comprises 14 residues. The CDR3 nucleotides are TGTGCCAGCAGCTTAATTGCAGGGTACAATGAGCAGTTCTTC. It translates to CASSLIAGYNEQFF.

The genes are TRBV10-3 and TRBJ1-4; D unclear. CDR1 is ENHRY, CDR2 SYGVKD, per germline. Trimming took 4 bases from V and 7 from J, leaving 10 bases between them. The CDR3 spans 13 residues. The CDR3, as DNA: TGTGCCATCAGTGTCTCGGGGTTTGAAAAACTGTTTTTT. Translated: CAISVSGFEKLFF.